The 3 T cell receptor beta chains below were found in one sample sequenced in a study of control samples from healthy donors and cancer patients. Sequencing was performed with immunoSEQ multiplex PCR; in TCRdb, only in-frame clones are kept and a portion is missing. Of approximately 180,000 clones in the sample, 91% were seen once. The sample taken for sequencing was blood. The receptor set was obtained from a woman aged 40 to 50 in good health.

This rearrangement joins TRBV10-3 to TRBJ1-2, with D tentatively TRBD1 (6 bases). Germline V gives CDR1 ENHRY, CDR2 SYGVKD. The CDR3 length is 13 residues. V was clipped by 6 bases and J by 6 bases, with 14 bases between them. CDR3 nucleotide sequence: TGTGCCATCAGGGACAGAACGTCAAATGGCTACACCTTC. Its translation is CAIRDRTSNGYTF.

The chain recombines TRBV13 with TRBJ1-1; D unclear. V shed 3 bases and J shed 2 bases, with 7 bases lying between them. This CDR3 contains 13 residues. CDR1 is PRHDT and CDR2 is FYEKMQ in the germline V gene (reference sequence). The CDR3 reads CASSLTDNTEAFF. The CDR3 DNA reads as TGTGCCAGCAGCTTGACGGATAACACTGAAGCTTTCTTT.

The chain combines TRBV4-1 with TRBJ1-2; tentatively, D is TRBD1 (5 bases). Germline CDR1 and CDR2: MGHRA and YSYEKL. There are 17 residues in the CDR3. V lost 0 bases to trimming and J lost 0 bases, with 14 bases between them. The CDR3 loop reads CASSQDPGQGPNYGYTF. The DNA of the CDR3 is TGCGCCAGCAGCCAAGATCCGGGGCAGGGTCCTAACTATGGCTACACCTTC.